This T cell receptor (beta chain) is from a study of T cells after somatic rescue of genetic block. Method: immunoSEQ multiplex PCR; TCRdb's copy keeps in-frame clones and lacks some. The top ten clones hold roughly 2.9% of a sample with about 72,000 clones, roughly 90% of them seen once. Per the germline V gene, CDR1 is LNHNV and CDR2 is YYDKDF (reference sequence). V shed 8 bases and J shed 4 bases, with 9 bases lying between them. The CDR3 covers 12 residues. The TCR was taken from a man aged 25-40 years. V is TRBV15 and J is TRBJ1-5; a possible D gene is TRBD1 (5 bases). Sequencing was performed on peripheral blood mononuclear cells (PBMCs). The CDR3, as DNA: TGTGCCACCTGGGACGGGAATCAGCCCCAGCATTTT. Translated, it gives CATWDGNQPQHF. Together with reference TRBV15 and TRBJ1-5, the CDR3 gives the full variable domain: DAMVIQNPRYQVTQFGKPVTLSCSQTLNHNVMYWYQQKSSQAPKLLFHYYDKDFNNEADTPDNFQSRRPNTSFCFLDIRSPGLGDTAMYLCATWDGNQPQHFGDGTRLSIL.